This TCR beta chain was observed in a study of response to subunit inactivated influenza vaccine. One entry per CDR3 protein results from TCRdb running MiXCR on the RT-PCR reads. Seen here are over 750,000 distinct CDR3 sequences, 21% observed once, and the top ten hold about 10%. The source of this sequence is a man aged 45 to 65 who received an inactivated influenza vaccine. The specimen comprised PBMCs from blood, sampled 5 days after vaccination.

DNA of the CDR3: TGTGCCAGCACCGGGACAGCGCTTTTTGAGCAGTTCTTC. Translating gives CASTGTALFEQFF. The rearrangement uses TRBV2 and TRBJ2-1; 7 nucleotides match TRBD1. This CDR3 has 13 residues. V lost 7 bases to trimming and J lost 9 bases; unmatched junction nucleotides: 9. Germline values: CDR1 SNHLY, CDR2 FYNNEI.